The 14 T cell receptor beta chains given below trace back to one sample, sequenced in a study of beta chain features in type 1 diabetes. Every isolated RNA sample was fully reverse transcribed, so sequencing captured expressed TCRB transcripts. Profiled with immunoSEQ multiplex PCR; TCRdb holds only in-frame clones, not every one. The sample lists roughly 380,000 clones, around 20% occurring once. Material: naive CD4+ T cells from blood. The receptors were gathered from a woman between 18 and 30 years old in good health.

V and J are TRBV14 and TRBJ2-3; 11 nucleotides match TRBD2. The CDR3 runs 15 residues. Germline trimming cut 4 bases from V and 4 bases from J; bases unmatched to any gene: 4. Germline V gives CDR1 SGHDN, CDR2 FVKESK. CDR3 sequence: CASSRLAGIPDTQYF. The CDR3 DNA reads TGTGCCAGCAGCCGACTAGCGGGAATCCCAGATACGCAGTATTTT.

The chain is built from TRBV5-1 and TRBJ2-3, with TRBD1 matching over 7 bases. CDR1 SGHRS and CDR2 YFSETQ come from the germline V gene. There are 15 residues in the CDR3. Germline trimming cut 5 bases from V and 8 bases from J; bases unmatched to any gene: 14. The CDR3 sequence is CASSTGQASGGTQYF. CDR3 in DNA: TGCGCCAGCAGTACCGGACAGGCTTCAGGGGGTACGCAGTATTTT.

This clone was recorded a few times. The J gene is TRBJ2-7, the V gene TRBV5-1, with D maybe TRBD2 (6 bases). The V gene lost 4 bases and the J gene lost 2 bases, with 10 bases spanning the gap. Germline V gives CDR1 SGHRS, CDR2 YFSETQ. This CDR3 is 13 amino acids long. The CDR3 protein is CASSGDFTYEQYF. Written as DNA, the CDR3 is TGCGCCAGCAGCGGGGACTTTACCTACGAGCAGTACTTC.

This rearrangement joins TRBV5-4 to TRBJ2-4, with 8 bases lining up with TRBD1. Trimming removed 0 bases from V and 3 bases from J; junction bases left unmatched: 2. The CDR3 loop spans 15 amino acids. Germline CDR1 SGHNT, CDR2 YYREEE (reference sequence). CDR3 coding DNA: TGTGCCAGCAGCTTGGATACAGGGGGCAAAAACATTCAGTACTTC. Amino acids: CASSLDTGGKNIQYF.

The chain has TRBV30 and TRBJ2-7, with 10 nucleotides matching TRBD2. The CDR3 covers 14 residues. Germline CDR1 is GTSNPN and CDR2 is SVGIG (reference sequence). Unmatched junction bases numbered 7, after V lost 8 bases and J lost 0 bases. CDR3 nucleotides: TGTGCCGGAAGACTAGCGGGCAACTCCTACGAGCAGTACTTC. Its protein product is CAGRLAGNSYEQYF.

This clone occurred a few times. The CDR3 DNA reads TGTGCCTGGAGTGTACGGGAGGCCGGCATTCAGTACTTC. This encodes CAWSVREAGIQYF. The chain joins TRBV30 to TRBJ2-4; TRBD2 aligns across 7 bases. V trimming: 0 bases; J trimming: 9 bases; junction bases outside the gene matches: 5. This CDR3 has 13 amino acids. Germline loops: CDR1 GTSNPN, CDR2 SVGIG (reference sequence).

V gene TRBV7-2 combines with J gene TRBJ2-3, with 9 bases fitting TRBD2. The germline CDR1 and CDR2 sequences are SGHTA and FQGNSA. Losses at the gene ends were 4 bases for V and 4 bases for J; bases not matched to a gene: 3. The CDR3 has 14 residues. CDR3 bases: TGTGCCAGCAGCTGGGGACTAGCCGCAGATACGCAGTATTTT. Protein product: CASSWGLAADTQYF. The entire variable domain, with the rest obtained from reference TRBV7-2 and TRBJ2-3, is as follows: GAGVSQSPSNKVTEKGKDVELRCDPISGHTALYWYRQSLGQGLEFLIYFQGNSAPDKSGLPSDRFSAERTGGSVSTLTIQRTQQEDSAVYLCASSWGLAADTQYFGPGTRLTVL.

The genes are TRBV9 and TRBJ2-3, with 8 bases aligning to TRBD1. The germline V gene has CDR1 SGDLS and CDR2 YYNGEE. The V and J ends lost 5 bases and 6 bases, in that order; junction bases with no gene match: 5. The CDR3 has 13 amino acids. The CDR3 spells CASSETGVDTQYF. The CDR3 DNA sequence: TGTGCCAGCAGTGAGACAGGGGTCGATACGCAGTATTTT.

V gene TRBV7-3 combines with J gene TRBJ2-3, with D possibly matching TRBD2 (7 bases). The CDR3 sequence is 15 residues long. The V and J ends lost 2 bases and 1 base respectively, with 10 bases between them. Germline loops: CDR1 SGHTA, CDR2 FQGTGA. The CDR3 DNA reads TGTGCCAGCAGCTTAGGCGGGGGCGGCACAGATACGCAGTATTTT. Translating it yields CASSLGGGGTDTQYF.

The chain has TRBV18 and TRBJ2-1; 9 nucleotides line up with TRBD1. Germline V gene sequence: CDR1 KGHSH, CDR2 LQKENI. Losses at the gene ends were 2 bases for V and 5 bases for J; bases not matched to a gene: 1. This CDR3 spans 14 amino acids. Here the CDR3 reads CASSPGTGNNEQFF. The CDR3, as DNA: TGTGCCAGCTCACCAGGGACAGGGAACAATGAGCAGTTCTTC.

V gene TRBV30 combines with J gene TRBJ2-1; 7 nucleotides match TRBD2. J lost 3 bases, V lost 4 bases, and 3 bases had no gene match. Germline V gene sequence: CDR1 GTSNPN, CDR2 SVGIG (reference sequence). This CDR3 is 13 amino acids long. The CDR3 is CAWMGLFYNEQFF. For the CDR3, the DNA is TGTGCCTGGATGGGACTATTCTACAATGAGCAGTTCTTC.

On this clone: Other DNA sequences from this sample encode an identical CDR3 as well. This sequence joins TRBV9 and TRBJ2-5; a weak D match, TRBD2 (5 bases). This CDR3 region has 13 residues. V lost 1 base, J lost 5 bases, and 9 bases lay in between. The germline CDR1 and CDR2 sequences are SGDLS and YYNGEE. The CDR3 reads CASSVLGGETQYF. In nucleotides, the CDR3 is TGTGCCAGCAGCGTACTGGGCGGGGAGACCCAGTACTTC.

The chain couples TRBV5-1 to TRBJ2-5; a possible D gene is TRBD1 (6 bases). The CDR3 spans 14 residues. The V gene lost 2 bases and the J gene lost 0 bases, with 8 bases spanning the gap. Germline V gene sequence: CDR1 SGHRS, CDR2 YFSETQ. The CDR3 bases are TGCGCCAGCAGCTTCGGACAGAACCAAGAGACCCAGTACTTC. Its translation: CASSFGQNQETQYF.

In regard to this clone: The same CDR3 also results from other DNA sequences found in this sample. The CDR3 DNA sequence: TGCGCCAGCAGCTTGTTAGCGGGAGTGGGCAATGAGCAGTTCTTC. Its translation: CASSLLAGVGNEQFF. This chain uses TRBV5-1 with TRBJ2-1, with 9 bases aligning to TRBD2. CDR3 length: 15 residues. Germline CDR1 reads SGHRS; CDR2 reads YFSETQ. Trimming at V came to 1 base and at J to 6 bases, leaving 5 bases not matched to a gene.